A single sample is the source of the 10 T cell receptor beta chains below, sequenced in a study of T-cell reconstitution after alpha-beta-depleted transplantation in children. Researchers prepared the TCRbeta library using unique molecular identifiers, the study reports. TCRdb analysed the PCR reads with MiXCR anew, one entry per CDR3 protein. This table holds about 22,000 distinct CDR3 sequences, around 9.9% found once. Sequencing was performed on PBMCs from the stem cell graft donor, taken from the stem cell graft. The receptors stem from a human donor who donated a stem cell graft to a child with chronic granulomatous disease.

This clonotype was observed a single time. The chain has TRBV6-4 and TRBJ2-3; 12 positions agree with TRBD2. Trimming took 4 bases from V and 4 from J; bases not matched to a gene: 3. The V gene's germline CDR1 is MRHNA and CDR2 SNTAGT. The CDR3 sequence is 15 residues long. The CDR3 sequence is CASSASSGGADTQYF. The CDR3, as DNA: TGTGCCAGCAGTGCTTCTAGCGGGGGGGCAGATACGCAGTATTTT.

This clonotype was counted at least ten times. CDR3 protein: CASSLNTNYGYTF. The CDR3 DNA reads as TGTGCCAGCAGCTTAAACACGAACTATGGCTACACCTTC. V gene TRBV7-2 combines with J gene TRBJ1-2; D is ambiguous. Germline V gene data show CDR1 as SGHTA and CDR2 as FQGNSA. The CDR3 has 13 amino acids. Between the trimmed V and J ends, which lost 2 bases and 2 bases, there was a span of 6 bases.

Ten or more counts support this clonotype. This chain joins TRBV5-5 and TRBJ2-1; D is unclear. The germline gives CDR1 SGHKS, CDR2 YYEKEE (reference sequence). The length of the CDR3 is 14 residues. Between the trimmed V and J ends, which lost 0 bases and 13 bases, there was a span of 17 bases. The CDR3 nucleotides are TGTGCCAGCAGCTTGGGACACACCCCCGGTGATCAGTTCTTC. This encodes CASSLGHTPGDQFF.

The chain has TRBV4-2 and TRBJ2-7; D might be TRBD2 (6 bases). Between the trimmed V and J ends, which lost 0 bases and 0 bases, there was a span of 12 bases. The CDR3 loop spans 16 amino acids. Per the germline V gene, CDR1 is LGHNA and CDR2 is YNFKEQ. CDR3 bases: TGTGCCAGCAGCCAAGATCCGGCGGGGAGCTCCTACGAGCAGTACTTC. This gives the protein CASSQDPAGSSYEQYF.

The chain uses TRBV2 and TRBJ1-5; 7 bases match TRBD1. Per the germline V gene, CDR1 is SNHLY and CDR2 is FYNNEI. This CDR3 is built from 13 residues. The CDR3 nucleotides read TGTACCTGCAGTTACAGGGGCATGAAGCCCCAGCATTTT. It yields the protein CTCSYRGMKPQHF.

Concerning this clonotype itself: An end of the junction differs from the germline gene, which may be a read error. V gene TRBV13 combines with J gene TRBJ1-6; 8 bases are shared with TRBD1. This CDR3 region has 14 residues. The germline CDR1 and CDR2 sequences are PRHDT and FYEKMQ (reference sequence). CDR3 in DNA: TGTGCCAGCAGCTTCACAGGGGGAAATTCACCCCCCCACTTT. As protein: CASSFTGGNSPPHF.

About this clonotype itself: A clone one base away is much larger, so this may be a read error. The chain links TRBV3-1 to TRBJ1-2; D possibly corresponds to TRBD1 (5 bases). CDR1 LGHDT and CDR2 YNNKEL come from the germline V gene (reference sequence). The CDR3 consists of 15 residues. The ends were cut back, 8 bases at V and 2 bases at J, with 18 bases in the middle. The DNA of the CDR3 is TGTGCCAGCTGCCCCTTTTTGGGGGGGAACTATGGCTACACCTTC. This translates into CASCPFLGGNYGYTF.

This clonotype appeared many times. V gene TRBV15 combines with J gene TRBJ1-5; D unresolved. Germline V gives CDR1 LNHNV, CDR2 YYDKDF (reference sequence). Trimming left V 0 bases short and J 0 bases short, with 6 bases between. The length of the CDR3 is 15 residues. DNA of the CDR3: TGTGCCACCAGCAGAGACGGGGATAGCAATCAGCCCCAGCATTTT. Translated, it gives CATSRDGDSNQPQHF.

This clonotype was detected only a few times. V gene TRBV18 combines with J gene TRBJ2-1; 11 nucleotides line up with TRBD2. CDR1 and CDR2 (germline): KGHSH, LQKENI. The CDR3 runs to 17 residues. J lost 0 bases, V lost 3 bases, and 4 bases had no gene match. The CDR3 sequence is CASSPSGRASSYNEQFF. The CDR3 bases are TGTGCCAGCTCACCTAGCGGGAGGGCAAGCTCCTACAATGAGCAGTTCTTC. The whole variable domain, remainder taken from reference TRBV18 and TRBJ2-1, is NAGVMQNPRHLVRRRGQEARLRCSPMKGHSHVYWYRQLPEEGLKFMVYLQKENIIDESGMPKERFSAEFPKEGPSILRIQQVVRGDSAAYFCASSPSGRASSYNEQFFGPGTRLTVL.

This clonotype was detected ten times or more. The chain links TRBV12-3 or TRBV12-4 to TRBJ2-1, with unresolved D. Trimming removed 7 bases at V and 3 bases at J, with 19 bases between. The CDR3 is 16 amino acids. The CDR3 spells CASKRSDGDNYNEQFF. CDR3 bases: TGTGCCAGCAAACGATCGGACGGAGATAACTACAATGAGCAGTTCTTC.